This T cell receptor beta chain was observed in a study of blood T cell repertoires in COVID-19 (dated by TCRdb to 2018 to 2020). Turning to the overall study: The collaborator samples originated in the United States, Italy and Spain and spanned the acute and convalescent phases of COVID-19. The material from the prospective study consisted of cDNA or gDNA derived from T cells, B-cell-depleted T cells, or PBMCs. Samples came from the ongoing ImmuneRACE study (first 160 participants) plus 1,254 subjects from 6 global collaborators. Deeply sampled blood TCRbeta repertoires from subjects exposed to, actively infected with, or recovered from COVID-19 were included in the dataset. Sample metadata almost always included a de-identified subject ID, COVID-19 status, age in years and sex. The repertoires were made available in a free public database intended to serve as a resource for research on the immune response to SARS-CoV-2. Where available, HLA class I and class II types were taken from metadata supplied by the sample provider and were not determined by assay-based typing. Paper-wide results and their limitations: How much clinical and demographic metadata was included differed by source and by participant, and the metadata was provided uncurated.

With respect to this clone: What antigen it recognizes has not been identified. It has no much larger one-base neighbor in the sample; base qualities were not kept.

Measured from the cysteine to the phenylalanine, the CDR3 is 14 residues long. The only DNA kept is the CDR3, 42 bases in frame from the first base. From the germline V gene, CDR1 is SGDLS and CDR2 is YYNGEE. The junction shows trimming of 0 bases on V and 1 base on J, plus 7 bases between the germline ends. TCRbeta CDR3 regions were amplified from genomic DNA using the immunoSEQ Assay, a bias-controlled multiplex PCR. Per the authors' processing: The number of nucleated cells in each sample was estimated by amplification of reference gene primers within the assay. To quantify the absolute abundance of each unique TCRbeta CDR3 rearrangement, sequence reads were collapsed and filtered. For each sample, productive Simpson clonality was calculated by taking the square root of Simpson's diversity index across productive rearrangements. TCRdb's version of the immuneACCESS table is confined to in-frame rearrangements and falls short of the full clone set. An unresolved V gene accounts for under half of the shortfall where checked; the remainder is of unknown origin. V and J calls and clone size come straight from that table; D and trimming were deduced from the DNA. The sample table lists 100,000 or so clones, roughly 88% of them with a count of one. Around 6.5% of the sample belongs to the ten largest clones.

The collaborating institutions used their own protocols to collect whole blood in K2EDTA tubes. Collaborator samples were shipped for TCRbeta analysis as frozen whole blood, isolated PBMCs, or DNA extracted from either sample type. Input material: peripheral blood. The clonotype originates from a woman aged 55-69 years with acute or convalescent COVID-19. Rearrangement joined TRBV9 to TRBJ1-1; no confident D gene assignment can be made. The CDR3 has the sequence CASSVVAANTEAFF. The DNA is TGTGCCAGCAGCGTAGTGGCGGCGAACACTGAAGCTTTCTTT.